This T cell receptor beta chain was documented in a study of blood T cell repertoires in COVID-19. Study as a whole: The United States, Italy and Spain were the sources of the acute and convalescent COVID-19 samples. The cDNA or gDNA used as material had been derived from T cells, B-cell-depleted T cells, or PBMCs.

Original data processing: Cell counts per sample came from amplifying reference gene primers. Measured with immunoSEQ multiplex PCR; TCRdb has only the in-frame clones, and not every one. The D gene and trimming were derived from the DNA, and the V and J assignments and clone size from that table. Found here are fewer than 350,000 clones, approximately 85% of them singletons; the top ten hold around 7.2%. Germline V lookup: CDR1 SGHDT, CDR2 YYEEEE. With 0 bases clipped from V and 5 bases from J, the junction kept 4 bases outside the gene matches. The CDR3 has 14 residues. This receptor was taken from a human donor in a cohort sampled during active COVID-19. Source material: peripheral blood. The chain joins TRBV5-6 to TRBJ1-2, with 7 positions matching TRBD1. The CDR3 region is CASSLADREYGYTF. The CDR3 nucleotides read TGTGCCAGCAGCTTGGCCGACAGGGAGTATGGCTACACCTTC.